Described below is a single T cell receptor (beta chain) sequence and its context. The entry originates in a study of T-cell reconstitution after alpha-beta-depleted transplantation in children. Preparation of the TCRbeta library was carried out with unique molecular identifiers. TCRdb redid the calling of the PCR reads with MiXCR, one entry per CDR3 protein. The profile shows hundreds of thousands of distinct CDR3 sequences, around 16% of them singletons. The CDR3 spans 15 residues. Looked up from germline, CDR1 is SGHRS and CDR2 is YFSETQ. V gave up 7 bases and J gave up 6 bases; unmatched junction bases: 12.

This sequence joins TRBV5-1 and TRBJ2-2, with 7 bases aligning to TRBD2. The material sequenced was PBMCs from the stem cell graft donor, taken from the stem cell graft. The receptor's source is a human donor who donated a stem cell graft to a child with acute myeloid leukemia. CDR3 DNA sequence: TGCGCCAGCTCCTTTACTTTAGCGGGCTCCGGGGAGCTGTTTTTT. Protein: CASSFTLAGSGELFF.